This T cell receptor (beta chain) was sequenced in a study of blood T cells in healthy people across ages. The V end lost 6 bases, the J end lost 5 bases, and 16 bases lay between the germline ends. The V gene's germline CDR1 is LGHNT and CDR2 FRNRAP. This CDR3 contains 14 residues. With a J-beta primer mix and a sample-barcoded 5' primer, a second PCR ran about 6 to 11 cycles. TCRdb passed the 5' RACE reads through MiXCR, listing each CDR3 protein once. The repertoire holds around 1,900,000 distinct CDR3 sequences, with roughly 43% as singletons. Sequenced input: blood. The clonotype was recovered from a human donor in good health. The V call is TRBV12-5, the J call TRBJ1-1; a possible D gene is TRBD1 (5 bases). The chain's CDR3 is CASGPNAGTTEAFF. The CDR3 DNA reads as TGTGCTAGTGGCCCGAACGCGGGGACTACTGAAGCTTTCTTT. The entire variable domain, with the rest obtained from reference TRBV12-5 and TRBJ1-1, is as follows: DARVTQTPRHKVTEMGQEVTMRCQPILGHNTVFWYRQTMMQGLELLAYFRNRAPLDDSGMPKDRFSAEMPDATLATLKIQPSEPRDSAVYFCASGPNAGTTEAFFGQGTRLTVV.